One and the same sample provided the 29 T cell receptor beta chains below, sequenced in a study of blood T cell repertoires in COVID-19. TCRdb's copy holds only in-frame clones and misses some; the assay was immunoSEQ multiplex PCR. The sample carries over 250,000 clones, over 70% recorded once. Material: peripheral blood. All receptors come from a woman aged 40 to 49 who had recovered from COVID-19.

The rearrangement links TRBV6-4 to TRBJ1-2; possible D gene TRBD1, 6 bases. Germline values: CDR1 MRHNA, CDR2 SNTAGT. V lost 6 bases and J 0 bases, leaving 14 bases between the germline ends. The CDR3 runs 15 residues. For the CDR3, the DNA is TGTGCCAGCAGGAGGACCGGACAGCCTAACTATGGCTACACCTTC. As protein: CASRRTGQPNYGYTF.

The chain employs TRBV6-5 and TRBJ2-1; D is undetermined. CDR3 length: 13 residues. V was trimmed by 8 bases and J by 6 bases, leaving 14 bases between them. Germline V CDR1 and CDR2: MNHEY, SVGAGI. For the CDR3, the DNA is TGTGCCAGCTTTGGGCCACCGGCCAATGAGCAGTTCTTC. Its translation: CASFGPPANEQFF.

The chain carries TRBV6-5 and TRBJ2-7; D is unclear. The CDR3 sequence is 16 residues long. The germline V gene has CDR1 MNHEY and CDR2 SVGAGI. Trimming removed 4 bases from V and 1 base from J, with 17 bases in between. The CDR3 is CASSFSQTVFSYEQYF. The CDR3 nucleotides read TGTGCCAGCAGTTTTTCCCAAACGGTTTTTTCCTACGAGCAGTACTTC.

V is TRBV9 and J is TRBJ2-3; 10 bases fit TRBD1. V was clipped by 3 bases and J by 8 bases; unmatched bases: 15. Germline-derived CDR1 and CDR2 are SGDLS and YYNGEE. The length of the CDR3 is 17 residues. CDR3 DNA: TGTGCCAGCAGCGCCCACTCCGGGACAGGGGTGGGAGGTACGCAGTATTTT. It encodes CASSAHSGTGVGGTQYF.

The genes are TRBV4-1 and TRBJ2-1; no reliable D call. The CDR3 runs 14 residues. V was shortened by 3 bases and J by 10 bases, with 16 bases between the two germline ends. CDR1 and CDR2 from the germline V gene are MGHRA and YSYEKL. This CDR3 is CASSQWAKPQEQFF. The CDR3 nucleotides are TGCGCCAGCAGCCAGTGGGCCAAGCCGCAAGAGCAGTTCTTC.

The chain carries TRBV2 and TRBJ2-7; maybe TRBD1 (6 bases). With 5 bases removed from V and 0 bases from J, the gap between germline ends came to 8 bases. The CDR3 is 13 residues long. Germline loops: CDR1 SNHLY, CDR2 FYNNEI. This chain's CDR3 is CASSRDISYEQYF. For the CDR3, the DNA is TGTGCCAGCAGTCGGGACATCTCCTACGAGCAGTACTTC.

This chain connects TRBV14 to TRBJ1-2; 7 bases agree with TRBD1. V was pared by 1 base and J by 4 bases, with 3 bases of the junction left unmatched. The CDR3 is made up of 14 amino acids. Germline CDR1 and CDR2: SGHDN and FVKESK. The CDR3 bases are TGTGCCAGCAGCCAAGGGTCAGGGGGCTATGGCTACACCTTC. Protein product: CASSQGSGGYGYTF. Full variable domain (rest looked up from reference TRBV14 and TRBJ1-2): EAGVTQFPSHSVIEKGQTVTLRCDPISGHDNLYWYRRVMGKEIKFLLHFVKESKQDESGMPNNRFLAERTGGTYSTLKVQPAELEDSGVYFCASSQGSGGYGYTFGSGTRLTVV.

The rearrangement uses TRBV4-1 and TRBJ1-2; D gene ambiguous. The CDR3 sequence is 15 residues long. The germline V and J ends were trimmed by 2 bases and 2 bases, with 12 bases remaining between them. CDR1 MGHRA and CDR2 YSYEKL come from the germline V gene. Written as DNA, the CDR3 is TGCGCCAGCAGCCAATCCGGTACACTAAACTATGGCTACACCTTC. This encodes CASSQSGTLNYGYTF.

This clone appeared a few times. V usage is TRBV9 and J usage is TRBJ1-6; 10 nucleotides line up with TRBD1. The CDR3 has 14 residues. Unmatched junction bases numbered 8, after V lost 6 bases and J lost 11 bases. Germline CDR1 is SGDLS and CDR2 is YYNGEE. CDR3 amino acids: CASTWGQGKAPLHF. The CDR3 nucleotides are TGTGCCAGCACCTGGGGACAGGGGAAGGCACCCCTCCACTTT.

The genes are TRBV11-2 and TRBJ1-2; D unresolved. The germline V gene encodes CDR1 SGHAT and CDR2 FQNNGV. Trimming cost V 0 bases and J 4 bases, with 6 bases left between them. The CDR3 sequence is 13 residues long. The CDR3 reads CASSLEGSYGYTF. DNA for the CDR3: TGTGCCAGCAGCTTAGAGGGCAGCTATGGCTACACCTTC.

The chain carries TRBV4-3 and TRBJ1-2, with D possibly TRBD1 on 6 matching bases. The V end was cut by 0 bases, the J end by 7 bases, with 15 bases between. The CDR3 length is 15 residues. Germline V gene sequence: CDR1 LGHNA, CDR2 YSLEER. The CDR3 region has the DNA TGCGCCAGCAGCCAAGACCCAGGGGTCCCCCTTGGCTACACCTTC. Its translation: CASSQDPGVPLGYTF.

V is TRBV10-3 and J is TRBJ1-4, with TRBD1 identical over 8 bases. This CDR3 contains 15 residues. After removal of 6 bases from V and 8 bases from J, the junction contained 11 bases not matched to a gene. Germline V CDR1 and CDR2: ENHRY, SYGVKD. CDR3 sequence (DNA): TGTGCCATCAGCGCCTCAGGGGGCGGAAAGGAAAAACTGTTTTTT. This translates into CAISASGGGKEKLFF.

The V and J genes are TRBV19 and TRBJ1-2, with TRBD1 matching over 7 bases. From germline, CDR1 is LNHDA and CDR2 SQIVND (reference sequence). V lost 5 bases, J lost 7 bases, and 13 bases stayed unmatched. CDR3 length equals 15 residues. The CDR3 spells CASSPQGDRRVGYTF. CDR3 DNA: TGTGCCAGTAGTCCACAAGGGGACAGAAGGGTTGGCTACACCTTC.

The chain is built from TRBV6-2 or TRBV6-3 and TRBJ1-1, with 7 bases matching TRBD1. The germline CDR1 and CDR2 sequences are MNHEY and SVGEGT. The CDR3 consists of 16 residues. J lost 1 base, V lost 3 bases, and 8 bases had no gene match. CDR3 sequence: CASSYLRGRGNTEAFF. The CDR3 nucleotides read TGTGCCAGCAGTTATTTGAGGGGGCGAGGGAACACTGAAGCTTTCTTT.

V and J are TRBV2 and TRBJ1-4; 7 bases align to TRBD1. Germline trimming cut 7 bases from V and 8 bases from J; bases unmatched to any gene: 7. Germline lookup yields CDR1 SNHLY and CDR2 FYNNEI. The CDR3 totals 13 residues. CDR3 sequence reads: CASTLTDREKLFF. DNA of the CDR3: TGTGCCAGCACTCTTACGGACAGGGAAAAACTGTTTTTT.

The V and J genes are TRBV2 and TRBJ2-5; D gene uncertain. V lost 6 bases and J 7 bases, leaving 18 bases between the germline ends. The length of the CDR3 is 14 residues. Germline CDR1 is SNHLY and CDR2 is FYNNEI. The CDR3 DNA reads TGTGCCAGCAGGGATCAGACAAAGCTGGGGACCCAGTACTTC. It yields the protein CASRDQTKLGTQYF.

This clone has only one observation. This rearrangement joins TRBV6-2 or TRBV6-3 to TRBJ2-1; D might be TRBD2 (6 bases). From germline, CDR1 is MNHEY and CDR2 SVGEGT. The CDR3 loop spans 14 amino acids. Between the trimmed V and J ends, which lost 3 bases and 8 bases, there was a span of 14 bases. CDR3 residues: CASSYRGSRDEQFF. For the CDR3, the DNA is TGTGCCAGCAGTTATCGGGGGTCTCGGGATGAGCAGTTCTTC.

This rearrangement joins TRBV12-3 or TRBV12-4 to TRBJ2-5; tentative D call: TRBD2 (6 bases). The V and J ends lost 8 bases and 10 bases respectively, with 11 bases between them. The CDR3 loop spans 10 amino acids. The CDR3 here is CASGWEDQYF. CDR3 nucleotide sequence: TGTGCCAGCGGCTGGGAGGACCAGTACTTC.

The chain uses TRBV12-3 or TRBV12-4 and TRBJ2-1; D might be TRBD2 (5 bases). The CDR3 runs 13 residues. Trimming removed 7 bases from V and 4 bases from J, with 11 bases in between. The CDR3 region has the DNA TGTGCCAGCAACGGGGAGACATACAATGAGCAGTTCTTC. Its translation: CASNGETYNEQFF.

The chain links TRBV2 to TRBJ1-1; TRBD1 matches at 7 bases. The CDR3 extends over 15 amino acids. Trimming cost V 5 bases and J 2 bases; bases outside gene matches: 8. The germline CDR1 and CDR2 sequences are SNHLY and FYNNEI. The CDR3 coding sequence is TGTGCCAGCAGTATGTTACAGGGGAGTAACACTGAAGCTTTCTTT. Its translation: CASSMLQGSNTEAFF.

V is TRBV2 and J is TRBJ2-6; TRBD1 matches 7 bases. The J segment lost 0 bases and the V segment lost 10 bases, leaving 12 bases of the junction unmatched. CDR3 length: 17 amino acids. Germline assignment: CDR1 SNHLY and CDR2 FYNNEI. The CDR3 is CATKGTAIFSGANVLTF. As DNA, the CDR3 is TGTGCCACCAAAGGGACAGCCATTTTCTCTGGGGCCAACGTCCTGACTTTC.

V gene TRBV11-2 combines with J gene TRBJ1-1, with 9 bases fitting TRBD1. V gave up 5 bases and J gave up 2 bases; unmatched junction bases: 3. The CDR3 has 14 amino acids. The germline V gene encodes CDR1 SGHAT and CDR2 FQNNGV. The CDR3 sequence is CASSPGQGNTEAFF. DNA of the CDR3: TGTGCCAGCAGCCCGGGACAGGGAAACACTGAAGCTTTCTTT.

This sequence joins TRBV30 and TRBJ2-1, with a tentative D call TRBD2 (7 bases). V dropped 4 bases and J dropped 6 bases, with 10 bases sitting between them. Germline assignment: CDR1 GTSNPN and CDR2 SVGIG (reference sequence). The CDR3 length is 12 residues. The CDR3 loop is CAWNGGPNEQFF. Here the CDR3 DNA reads TGTGCCTGGAACGGGGGGCCCAATGAGCAGTTCTTC.

This clone was found once. The chain joins TRBV12-3 or TRBV12-4 to TRBJ1-2, with D uncertain. Between the trimmed V and J ends, which lost 2 bases and 7 bases, there was a span of 5 bases. There are 11 residues in the CDR3. The CDR3 region is CASSLSSGYTF. The CDR3, as DNA: TGTGCCAGCAGTTTAAGCTCTGGCTACACCTTC.

The chain couples TRBV11-2 to TRBJ1-6, with no clear D. Germline-derived CDR1 and CDR2 are SGHAT and FQNNGV. With 3 bases removed from V and 8 bases from J, the gap between germline ends came to 2 bases. The CDR3 length is 11 residues. In DNA, the CDR3 is TGTGCCAGCAGCTTCGATTCACCCCTCCACTTT. Translated, it gives CASSFDSPLHF.

This clone has only a few counts. The chain recombines TRBV7-9 with TRBJ1-2; 9 bases align to TRBD1. The CDR3 runs to 16 residues. Germline V lookup: CDR1 SEHNR, CDR2 FQNEAQ (reference sequence). Germline trimming cut 1 base from V and 7 bases from J; bases unmatched to any gene: 10. The CDR3 loop reads CASSLGLTGGYSGYTF. The CDR3 nucleotides read TGTGCCAGCAGCTTAGGCCTGACAGGGGGGTACTCTGGCTACACCTTC.

This chain joins TRBV5-4 and TRBJ1-3, with no clear D. This CDR3 is 13 amino acids long. Germline assignment: CDR1 SGHNT and CDR2 YYREEE (reference sequence). V was cut by 2 bases and J by 4 bases, with 7 bases left in between. CDR3 sequence reads: CASSFGAGNTIYF. CDR3 DNA: TGTGCCAGCAGCTTCGGTGCGGGAAACACCATATATTTT.

This clone has only one observation. The rearrangement links TRBV2 to TRBJ2-2; unclear D gene. Germline V gene data show CDR1 as SNHLY and CDR2 as FYNNEI. Trimming took 5 bases from V and 4 from J, leaving 8 bases between them. The CDR3 has 13 residues. The CDR3 DNA follows: TGTGCCAGCAGTAGAGAGCCCACCGGGGAGCTGTTTTTT. It specifies CASSREPTGELFF. Drawing the rest from reference TRBV2 and TRBJ2-2, the complete variable domain is EPEVTQTPSHQVTQMGQEVILRCVPISNHLYFYWYRQILGQKVEFLVSFYNNEISEKSEIFDDQFSVERPDGSNFTLKIRSTKLEDSAMYFCASSREPTGELFFGEGSRLTVL.

V usage is TRBV9 and J usage is TRBJ2-7, with TRBD1 identical over 9 bases. V was clipped by 0 bases and J by 6 bases; unmatched bases: 1. This CDR3 comprises 13 residues. Germline loops: CDR1 SGDLS, CDR2 YYNGEE. CDR3 in amino acids: CASSVGQGGEQYF. Written as DNA, the CDR3 is TGTGCCAGCAGCGTAGGACAGGGGGGCGAGCAGTACTTC.